Listed below are T cell receptor beta chains from one sample, sequenced in a study of blood T cell repertoires in COVID-19. Libraries were prepared by immunoSEQ multiplex PCR; TCRdb keeps only in-frame clonotypes and omits some of them. This table holds 110,000 to 150,000 clones, about 88% found once. What was sequenced was peripheral blood. The receptors were sampled from a human donor in a cohort sampled during active COVID-19. CDR3s leave out the opening cysteine and the closing phenylalanine or tryptophan.

v_gene,j_gene,len,CDR3aa
TRBV3-1/TRBV3-2,TRBJ2-5,13,ASSQGWGSQETQY
TRBV3-1/TRBV3-2,TRBJ1-5,19,ASSQDREEGRLNPSNQPQH
TRBV3-1/TRBV3-2,TRBJ2-7,11,ASSPGLPHEQY
TRBV4-1,TRBJ2-7,12,ASSPGPEGAEQY
TRBV6-2/TRBV6-3,TRBJ1-4,15,ASSYSLRTGGNEKLF
TRBV19,TRBJ2-2,12,ASRLQGLTGELF
TRBV30,TRBJ1-2,13,AWSVAQTVNYGYT
TRBV5-1,TRBJ2-1,11,ASRRDSYNEQF
TRBV3-1/TRBV3-2,TRBJ1-2,13,ASSQDEGGVWGYT
TRBV2,TRBJ2-7,12,ASMGLAQTYEQY
TRBV3-1/TRBV3-2,TRBJ1-5,13,ASSQVHGGNQPQH
TRBV7-2,TRBJ2-5,14,ASSLGFRQTQETQY
TRBV7-7,TRBJ2-5,13,ASSPGTGGPETQY
TRBV28,TRBJ1-5,13,ASTHYVGGNQPQH
TRBV28,TRBJ1-5,12,ASSRTGGYQPQH
TRBV11-2,TRBJ1-6,12,ASKPNRANSPLH
TRBV10-3,TRBJ2-1,12,AIKASGGANEQF
TRBV7-9,TRBJ2-1,11,ASSPQLNNEQF
TRBV2,TRBJ2-1,14,ASSEYASGTYNEQF
TRBV6-1,TRBJ1-1,13,ASSENQGRNTEAF
TRBV30,TRBJ1-3,14,AWGMDRRRSGNTIY
TRBV5-1,TRBJ2-7,15,ASSWGPEAGGAYEQY
TRBV19,TRBJ2-1,13,ASSFSGGPLNEQF